Presented here are 20 T cell receptor beta chains from one specimen sequenced in a study of shared T cell receptors in the human thymus. The data were produced by immunoSEQ multiplex PCR, yet TCRdb's version contains in-frame clones alone and is incomplete. The data show some 640,000 clones, approximately 89% seen once. The sample also formed part of further work on human thymus T cells.

Specimen: thymocytes. The receptor source for this set is a boy younger than two with a congenital heart defect.

The chain joins TRBV10-2 to TRBJ1-1; D perhaps matches TRBD1 (5 bases). CDR1 WSHSY and CDR2 SAAADI come from the germline V gene. The V end was cut by 3 bases, the J end by 5 bases, with 25 bases between. The CDR3 runs to 18 residues. CDR3 sequence reads: CASSEGGLGQGLETEAFF. The CDR3 DNA sequence: TGCGCCAGCAGTGAAGGTGGTTTGGGTCAGGGTTTGGAGACTGAAGCTTTCTTT.

V usage is TRBV6-1 and J usage is TRBJ1-2; D may be TRBD1 (6 bases). The CDR3 has 17 residues. The germline gives CDR1 MNHNS, CDR2 SASEGT. The V end lost 1 base, the J end lost 5 bases, and 20 bases lay between the germline ends. This CDR3 reads CASSEVRGQTASYGYTF. CDR3 nucleotides: TGTGCCAGCAGTGAAGTCAGGGGTCAAACGGCGTCATATGGCTACACCTTC.

This clone was detected only a few times. The chain links TRBV7-9 to TRBJ2-1; 8 bases line up with TRBD2. The V and J ends lost 3 bases and 7 bases, in that order; junction bases with no gene match: 11. The CDR3 sequence is 16 residues long. The germline gives CDR1 SEHNR, CDR2 FQNEAQ (reference sequence). CDR3 loop: CASSFGRAGVGNEQFF. DNA of the CDR3: TGTGCCAGCAGCTTTGGTCGAGCGGGAGTTGGGAATGAGCAGTTCTTC.

The chain combines TRBV21-1 with TRBJ2-6; TRBD1 is the table's D call and was not checked against the DNA. TRBV21-1 is listed as a pseudogene. The CDR3 sequence is 16 residues long. CDR3 coding DNA: TGTGCCAGCAGCAAAAAAACAGGGTCTGGGGCCAACGTCCTGACTTTC. Residues: CASSKKTGSGANVLTF.

V gene TRBV2 combines with J gene TRBJ2-5; D gene ambiguous. Germline V CDR1 and CDR2: SNHLY, FYNNEI. V gave up 0 bases and J gave up 0 bases, with 5 bases separating them. The CDR3 spans 14 residues. In nucleotides, the CDR3 is TGTGCCAGCAGTGAAGCAGAGTACCAAGAGACCCAGTACTTC. Translation: CASSEAEYQETQYF.

This clone has only a few counts. The V call is TRBV4-3, the J call TRBJ2-7; 7 positions agree with TRBD1. This CDR3 is 15 amino acids long. Germline loops: CDR1 LGHNA, CDR2 YSLEER. With V trimmed by 0 bases and J by 4 bases, 6 bases remained unmatched. The CDR3 DNA sequence: TGCGCCAGCAGCCAAGATAGTAGGACAGGATACGAGCAGTACTTC. This sequence encodes CASSQDSRTGYEQYF.

This chain connects TRBV11-2 to TRBJ2-7, with a weak D call TRBD2 (5 bases). With 6 bases removed from V and 3 bases from J, the gap between germline ends came to 15 bases. CDR3 length equals 14 residues. Germline loops: CDR1 SGHAT, CDR2 FQNNGV. CDR3 region: CASSLDPGYYEQYF. As DNA, the CDR3 is TGTGCCAGCAGTCTTGACCCGGGATACTACGAGCAGTACTTC.

The chain is built from TRBV7-6 and TRBJ2-1, with 9 positions matching TRBD2. Germline assignment: CDR1 SGHVS and CDR2 FNYEAQ. V trimming: 2 bases; J trimming: 4 bases; junction bases outside the gene matches: 12. The CDR3 length is 18 residues. CDR3 nucleotides: TGTGCCAGCAGCTTAAGGCTAGCGGGACCTTTCTTTTACAATGAGCAGTTCTTC. This sequence encodes CASSLRLAGPFFYNEQFF.

V gene TRBV7-2 combines with J gene TRBJ1-6; TRBD1 aligns across 7 bases. J gave up 10 bases and V 5 bases, and 23 bases lay outside the gene matches. This CDR3 is built from 19 residues. CDR1 SGHTA and CDR2 FQGNSA come from the germline V gene. CDR3 sequence: CASSPIRVTGKVLGSPLHF. DNA for the CDR3: TGTGCCAGCAGCCCCATACGGGTGACAGGGAAGGTCCTGGGGTCACCCCTCCACTTT.

The chain has TRBV25-1 and TRBJ1-1, with D possibly TRBD1 on 6 matching bases. V lost 4 bases and J lost 1, with 19 bases in between. Germline lookup yields CDR1 MGHDK and CDR2 SYGVNS. The CDR3 has 17 amino acids. The CDR3 sequence: CASSAKGGGQTNTEAFF. DNA for the CDR3: TGTGCCAGCAGTGCCAAAGGGGGGGGGCAGACGAACACTGAAGCTTTCTTT.

V and J are TRBV19 and TRBJ2-1, with D perhaps matching TRBD2 (6 bases). Germline values: CDR1 LNHDA, CDR2 SQIVND (reference sequence). Trimming left V 10 bases short and J 7 bases short, with 20 bases between. This CDR3 contains 14 residues. CDR3 residues: CAKTGGKARNEQFF. The CDR3 coding sequence is TGTGCCAAAACGGGCGGGAAGGCAAGGAATGAGCAGTTCTTC.

The chain couples TRBV19 to TRBJ2-3; tentative D call: TRBD1 (6 bases). Per germline, CDR1 LNHDA and CDR2 SQIVND (reference sequence). This CDR3 comprises 16 residues. Trimming pared 3 bases from V and 4 bases from J, leaving 17 bases between. The CDR3 loop reads CASSISRQGFPDTQYF. The DNA for the CDR3 is TGTGCCAGTAGTATTTCCCGGCAGGGGTTTCCAGATACGCAGTATTTT.

The V gene is TRBV10-1, the J gene TRBJ2-3; possible D gene TRBD1, 6 bases. CDR3 length: 14 amino acids. Germline V gene lookup returns CDR1 WNHNN and CDR2 SYGVQD (reference sequence). The germline V and J ends were trimmed by 10 bases and 3 bases, with 17 bases remaining between them. The CDR3 loop reads CAIYRVSRTDTQYF. In DNA, the CDR3 is TGCGCCATCTACAGGGTTAGTAGGACAGATACGCAGTATTTT.

This chain uses TRBV6-5 with TRBJ2-1, with D possibly matching TRBD2 (6 bases). This CDR3 has 15 amino acids. The germline V and J ends were trimmed by 2 bases and 5 bases, with 13 bases remaining between them. Germline V gene lookup returns CDR1 MNHEY and CDR2 SVGAGI. The CDR3 region is CASSYPGLTDNEQFF. DNA of the CDR3: TGTGCCAGCAGTTACCCCGGACTAACCGACAATGAGCAGTTCTTC.

V gene TRBV5-4 combines with J gene TRBJ2-1, with TRBD2 matching 8 bases. This CDR3 spans 18 amino acids. The germline gives CDR1 SGHNT, CDR2 YYREEE (reference sequence). V was clipped by 0 bases and J by 6 bases; unmatched bases: 14. The CDR3 nucleotides are TGTGCCAGCAGCTTGGGGTCGAATAGACCGGCGGGGGGCAATGAGCAGTTCTTC. Amino acids: CASSLGSNRPAGGNEQFF.

The chain is built from TRBV5-1 and TRBJ1-1; the D is unclear. The CDR3 runs to 13 residues. Germline V gives CDR1 SGHRS, CDR2 YFSETQ. The V end lost 4 bases, the J end lost 6 bases, and 13 bases lay between the germline ends. The CDR3 region has the DNA TGCGCCAGCAGCCCCGGGATTACGGCTGAAGCTTTCTTT. Protein sequence: CASSPGITAEAFF.

The genes are TRBV4-3 and TRBJ2-7; 13 nucleotides align to TRBD2. The ends lost 4 bases at V and 3 bases at J; junction bases unmatched: 9. CDR3 length: 17 residues. The germline V gene encodes CDR1 LGHNA and CDR2 YSLEER. Here the CDR3 DNA reads TGCGCCAGCAGCCCAGGACTAGCGGGAGAAAAAGACTACGAGCAGTACTTC. Translating it yields CASSPGLAGEKDYEQYF.

This chain uses TRBV5-4 with TRBJ2-3; TRBD2 matches 11 bases. Germline V CDR1 and CDR2: SGHNT, YYREEE (reference sequence). The CDR3 spans 17 residues. The V gene end was trimmed by 2 bases and the J gene end by 1 base; junction bases not matched to a gene: 6. CDR3: CASSFLAGGPGTDTQYF. CDR3 coding DNA: TGTGCCAGCAGCTTCTTAGCGGGGGGGCCAGGCACAGATACGCAGTATTTT.

The chain uses TRBV15 and TRBJ1-1; weak D call: TRBD1 (6 bases). Germline values: CDR1 LNHNV, CDR2 YYDKDF (reference sequence). Trimming left V 1 base short and J 0 bases short, with 15 bases between. CDR3 length equals 17 residues. CDR3 amino acids: CATSRATGTPMNTEAFF. CDR3 coding DNA: TGTGCCACCAGCAGAGCAACCGGGACACCAATGAACACTGAAGCTTTCTTT.

V and J are TRBV7-6 and TRBJ2-7, with 8 bases lining up with TRBD1. Germline CDR1 reads SGHVS; CDR2 reads FNYEAQ. This CDR3 contains 16 residues. V shed 5 bases and J 4 bases; nucleotides not matched to a gene: 13. The CDR3 region is CASSPKPTGEGYEQYF. CDR3 coding DNA: TGTGCCAGCAGCCCGAAACCGACAGGGGAAGGTTACGAGCAGTACTTC.